The 13 T cell receptor beta chains below all came from one sample that was sequenced in a study of shared clonotypes between healthy human individuals. The method was immunoSEQ multiplex PCR; TCRdb's version includes in-frame clones alone and lacks a portion of them. The sample consists of about 2.4 million clones, roughly 92% of them appearing once. What was sequenced was naive CD4+ T cells sorted from blood. As for subset: CD45RA+ positively selected. The receptors stem from a man between 18 and 29 years old in good health.

The V gene is TRBV19, the J gene TRBJ1-2; 10 bases are a match to TRBD1. V trimming: 5 bases; J trimming: 2 bases; junction bases outside the gene matches: 2. Looked up from germline, CDR1 is LNHDA and CDR2 is SQIVND (reference sequence). The CDR3 is made up of 14 amino acids. The CDR3 bases are TGTGCCAGTAGTGTGGACAGGGGGAACTATGGCTACACCTTC. It is translated as CASSVDRGNYGYTF.

This chain connects TRBV5-1 to TRBJ1-2; TRBD1 agrees at 10 bases. Germline V gene sequence: CDR1 SGHRS, CDR2 YFSETQ. V was pared by 6 bases and J by 7 bases, with 15 bases of the junction left unmatched. The CDR3 spans 16 residues. The CDR3 here is CASIVGTGVGSSGYTF. CDR3 bases: TGCGCCAGCATCGTCGGGACAGGGGTCGGGAGTAGTGGCTACACCTTC.

The chain joins TRBV6-6 to TRBJ1-3, with D maybe TRBD1 (5 bases). Germline V gene data show CDR1 as MNHNY and CDR2 as SVGAGI (reference sequence). The CDR3 totals 14 residues. V shed 7 bases and J shed 2 bases, with 12 bases lying between them. CDR3: CASIDGGTGNTIYF. DNA of the CDR3: TGTGCCAGCATCGACGGGGGGACTGGAAACACCATATATTTT.

The sample holds one count of this clone. The rearrangement links TRBV5-1 to TRBJ2-5, with TRBD1 matching 9 bases. V trimming: 4 bases; J trimming: 1 base; junction bases outside the gene matches: 5. CDR1 and CDR2 (germline): SGHRS, YFSETQ. CDR3 length: 15 residues. The CDR3 here is CASSGGTGSQETQYF. In nucleotides, the CDR3 is TGCGCCAGCAGCGGAGGGACAGGGAGCCAAGAGACCCAGTACTTC.

J is TRBJ2-7 and V is TRBV19; unclear D gene. In germline, CDR1 is LNHDA, CDR2 SQIVND (reference sequence). This CDR3 has 11 residues. The CDR3 loop is CGISQDYEQYF. The CDR3 bases are TGTGGGATTAGCCAGGACTACGAGCAGTACTTC.

This chain joins TRBV5-6 and TRBJ2-5; a weak D match, TRBD1 (5 bases). V gave up 2 bases and J gave up 2 bases, with 16 bases separating them. The CDR3 loop spans 16 amino acids. Germline loops: CDR1 SGHDT, CDR2 YYEEEE. CDR3 nucleotide sequence: TGTGCCAGCAGCTTCTACGACAGAGACCTACAAGAGACCCAGTACTTC. Translation gives CASSFYDRDLQETQYF.

The chain combines TRBV7-2 with TRBJ2-2; D tentatively fits TRBD1 or TRBD2 (5 bases each). The CDR3 has 15 residues. Per the germline V gene, CDR1 is SGHTA and CDR2 is FQGNSA. Trimming removed 4 bases from V and 7 bases from J, with 16 bases in between. The DNA for the CDR3 is TGTGCCAGCAGCTGGGGTGGCTGGGGGATCGGGGAGCTGTTTTTT. Its translation is CASSWGGWGIGELFF. The whole variable domain, remainder taken from reference TRBV7-2 and TRBJ2-2, is GAGVSQSPSNKVTEKGKDVELRCDPISGHTALYWYRQSLGQGLEFLIYFQGNSAPDKSGLPSDRFSAERTGGSVSTLTIQRTQQEDSAVYLCASSWGGWGIGELFFGEGSRLTVL.

V is TRBV30 and J is TRBJ1-3; TRBD1 matches at 9 bases. The ends lost 0 bases at V and 2 bases at J; junction bases unmatched: 2. CDR3 length equals 15 residues. Germline CDR1 reads GTSNPN; CDR2 reads SVGIG (reference sequence). CDR3 bases: TGTGCCTGGAGTGTACGACAGGGGGCTGGAAACACCATATATTTT. It translates to CAWSVRQGAGNTIYF.

The V gene is TRBV19, the J gene TRBJ2-7, with unresolved D. This CDR3 is 14 amino acids long. Germline CDR1 and CDR2: LNHDA and SQIVND (reference sequence). V was pared by 2 bases and J by 2 bases, with 10 bases between. In DNA form, the CDR3 reads TGTGCCAGTAGTATATCGCGGAGTACCTACGAGCAGTACTTC. As protein: CASSISRSTYEQYF.

The chain carries TRBV19 and TRBJ2-6, with D uncertain. The CDR3 runs to 15 residues. Trimming shortened V by 3 bases and J by 2 bases, and 8 bases separated the two germline ends. Germline V gene data show CDR1 as LNHDA and CDR2 as SQIVND (reference sequence). The CDR3 region is CASSILLAGANVLTF. CDR3 coding DNA: TGTGCCAGTAGTATCTTACTGGCTGGGGCCAACGTCCTGACTTTC.

Notes on this clone: Other nucleotide sequences in the sample specify the same CDR3. The V and J genes are TRBV2 and TRBJ2-7; 7 positions agree with TRBD1. Per germline, CDR1 SNHLY and CDR2 FYNNEI. This CDR3 has 14 residues. Trimming cost V 6 bases and J 2 bases; bases outside gene matches: 7. The CDR3 spells CASSLQGLPYEQYF. As DNA, the CDR3 is TGTGCCAGCAGCCTACAGGGGCTCCCCTACGAGCAGTACTTC. Full variable domain (remainder filled in from reference TRBV2 and TRBJ2-7): EPEVTQTPSHQVTQMGQEVILRCVPISNHLYFYWYRQILGQKVEFLVSFYNNEISEKSEIFDDQFSVERPDGSNFTLKIRSTKLEDSAMYFCASSLQGLPYEQYFGPGTRLTVT.

This clone was seen only once. This rearrangement joins TRBV12-5 to TRBJ2-7; TRBD1 or TRBD2 may be the D gene (8 bases each). The CDR3 spans 18 residues. V was clipped by 1 base and J by 1 base, with 20 bases between them. CDR1 and CDR2 (germline): LGHNT, FRNRAP. CDR3 coding DNA: TGTGCTAGTGGTTTGGGCCGGGGGGGGACAGGCGAATCCTACGAGCAGTACTTC. Translating it yields CASGLGRGGTGESYEQYF.

The chain uses TRBV5-8 and TRBJ2-5, with 11 bases that match TRBD2. The germline gives CDR1 SGHTS, CDR2 YDEGEE. This CDR3 spans 15 amino acids. V trimming: 4 bases; J trimming: 1 base; junction bases outside the gene matches: 3. CDR3 DNA sequence: TGTGCCAGCAGCGATGGGACTAGCGGCCAAGAGACCCAGTACTTC. This sequence encodes CASSDGTSGQETQYF.